This T cell receptor beta chain emerged from a study of blood T cell repertoires in COVID-19. Turning to the study itself: Nucleic acid was either cDNA or gDNA, and it came from T cells, B-cell-depleted T cells, or PBMCs.

Clones were read by immunoSEQ multiplex PCR, and TCRdb kept only the in-frame ones, dropping some. The sample yields around 71,000 clones, around 85% seen once. The CDR3 consists of 16 residues. V was pared by 4 bases and J by 6 bases, with 8 bases of the junction left unmatched. The germline gives CDR1 MNHEY, CDR2 SVGAGI. This sequence joins TRBV6-5 and TRBJ2-7, with 14 bases identical to TRBD2. The sequenced material came from peripheral blood. The TCR comes from a man older than 75 with acute or convalescent COVID-19. As DNA, the CDR3 is TGTGCCAGCAGTTCAAGACTAGCGGGGGGGCAGAGCGAGCAGTACTTC. Protein product: CASSSRLAGGQSEQYF.